One sample yielded the 7 T cell receptor beta chains listed below, sequenced in a study of OX40 agonist ivuxolimab in advanced cancers. The data were produced by immunoSEQ multiplex PCR, yet TCRdb's version contains in-frame clones alone and is incomplete. The sample contains around 80,000 clones, 85% to 90% of which appear only once. Sequenced here: CD4+ or CD8+ T cells sorted from blood, sampled in a trial of the OX40 agonist ivuxolimab. The origin of the receptors is an adult with an advanced solid tumor such as melanoma, head and neck, liver or kidney cancer.

This clone was counted once. The genes are TRBV11-3 and TRBJ2-5, with D unresolved. The CDR3 has 13 amino acids. Germline CDR1 and CDR2: SGHNT and YENEEA. V lost 1 base and J 2 bases, leaving 5 bases between the germline ends. The CDR3 nucleotides are TGTGCCAGCAGCTTAGGTCTTCAAGAGACCCAGTACTTC. It translates to CASSLGLQETQYF.

V and J are TRBV6-4 and TRBJ2-3; D tentatively fits TRBD1 or TRBD2 (5 bases each). V was shortened by 6 bases and J by 0 bases, with 13 bases between the two germline ends. Per germline, CDR1 MRHNA and CDR2 SNTAGT. This CDR3 has 15 amino acids. The CDR3 is CASRRDGASTDTQYF. Written as DNA, the CDR3 is TGTGCCAGCAGGAGGGACGGGGCTAGCACAGATACGCAGTATTTT.

This chain joins TRBV7-2 and TRBJ1-3; D call uncertain. Germline V gives CDR1 SGHTA, CDR2 FQGNSA. CDR3 length: 14 residues. Trimming shortened V by 0 bases and J by 3 bases, and 6 bases separated the two germline ends. The CDR3 here is CASSLAGGGNTIYF. The DNA for the CDR3 is TGTGCCAGCAGCTTAGCGGGAGGTGGAAACACCATATATTTT.

The chain couples TRBV19 to TRBJ2-6, with TRBD1 as a possible D gene (6 bases). Germline CDR1 reads LNHDA; CDR2 reads SQIVND (reference sequence). The CDR3 is made up of 14 amino acids. The V gene lost 8 bases and the J gene lost 0 bases, with 8 bases spanning the gap. Here the CDR3 reads CASGQLSGANVLTF. DNA of the CDR3: TGTGCCAGTGGACAGCTCTCTGGGGCCAACGTCCTGACTTTC. Together with reference TRBV19 and TRBJ2-6, the CDR3 gives the full variable domain: DGGITQSPKYLFRKEGQNVTLSCEQNLNHDAMYWYRQDPGQGLRLIYYSQIVNDFQKGDIAEGYSVSREKKESFPLTVTSAQKNPTAFYLCASGQLSGANVLTFGAGSRLTVL.

This sequence joins TRBV7-2 and TRBJ2-5, with a weak D call TRBD1 (6 bases). The CDR3 contains 15 residues. Trimming removed 2 bases from V and 5 bases from J, with 15 bases in between. From germline, CDR1 is SGHTA and CDR2 FQGNSA. CDR3 coding DNA: TGTGCCAGCAGCTTAAATACAGGGCGGGTGGAGACCCAGTACTTC. Translation: CASSLNTGRVETQYF.

The V and J genes are TRBV7-7 and TRBJ2-1, with a tentative D call TRBD2 (6 bases). Trimming took off 1 base at V and 1 base at J, with 8 bases between the two ends. CDR1 is SSHAT, CDR2 FNYEAQ, per germline (reference sequence). The CDR3 has 15 amino acids. Here the CDR3 reads CASSLDRGSYNEQFF. The CDR3 DNA reads TGTGCCAGCAGCTTAGACCGGGGGTCCTACAATGAGCAGTTCTTC.

The rearrangement uses TRBV7-2 and TRBJ2-5; a weak D match, TRBD2 (6 bases). The germline V gene encodes CDR1 SGHTA and CDR2 FQGNSA. Trimming stripped 6 bases from V and 5 bases from J, with 13 bases between. The CDR3 contains 13 residues. DNA for the CDR3: TGTGCCAGCAGAGACGGGAGTAGGGAGACCCAGTACTTC. Translation: CASRDGSRETQYF. Filled out from reference TRBV7-2 and TRBJ2-5, the complete variable domain reads GAGVSQSPSNKVTEKGKDVELRCDPISGHTALYWYRQSLGQGLEFLIYFQGNSAPDKSGLPSDRFSAERTGGSVSTLTIQRTQQEDSAVYLCASRDGSRETQYFGPGTRLLVL.